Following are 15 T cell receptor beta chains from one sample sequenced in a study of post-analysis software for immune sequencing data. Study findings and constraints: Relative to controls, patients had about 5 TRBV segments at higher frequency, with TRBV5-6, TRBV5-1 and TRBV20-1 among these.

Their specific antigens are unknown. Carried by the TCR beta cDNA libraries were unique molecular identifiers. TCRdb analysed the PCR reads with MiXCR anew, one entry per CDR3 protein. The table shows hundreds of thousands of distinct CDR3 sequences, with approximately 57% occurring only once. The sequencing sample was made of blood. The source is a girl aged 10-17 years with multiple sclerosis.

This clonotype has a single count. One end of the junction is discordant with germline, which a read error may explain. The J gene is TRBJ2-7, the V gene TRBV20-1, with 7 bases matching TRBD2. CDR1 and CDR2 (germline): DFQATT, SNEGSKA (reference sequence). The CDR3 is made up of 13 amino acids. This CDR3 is CSAREAGYYEQCF. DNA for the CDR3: TGCAGTGCCAGGGAAGCGGGGTACTACGAGCAGTGCTTC.

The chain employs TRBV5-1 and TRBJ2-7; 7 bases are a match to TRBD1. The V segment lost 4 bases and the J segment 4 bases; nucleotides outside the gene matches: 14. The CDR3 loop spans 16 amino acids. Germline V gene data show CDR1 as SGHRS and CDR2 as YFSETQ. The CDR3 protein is CASSATNRGLPYEQYF. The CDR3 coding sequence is TGCGCCAGCAGCGCCACGAACAGGGGTCTTCCTTACGAGCAGTACTTC.

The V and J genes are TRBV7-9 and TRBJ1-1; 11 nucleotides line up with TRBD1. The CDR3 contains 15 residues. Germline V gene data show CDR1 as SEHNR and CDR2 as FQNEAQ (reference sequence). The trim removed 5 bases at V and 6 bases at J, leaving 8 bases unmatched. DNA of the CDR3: TGTGCCAGCAGCCGGGGACAGGGGGAATTTTCTGAAGCTTTCTTT. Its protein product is CASSRGQGEFSEAFF.

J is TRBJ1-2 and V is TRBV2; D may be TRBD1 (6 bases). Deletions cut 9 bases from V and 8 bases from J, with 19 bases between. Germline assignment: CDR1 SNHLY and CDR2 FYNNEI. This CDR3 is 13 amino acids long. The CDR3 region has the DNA TGTGCCAGATTCCCCCGGGACATCAAGGGCTACACCTTC. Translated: CARFPRDIKGYTF.

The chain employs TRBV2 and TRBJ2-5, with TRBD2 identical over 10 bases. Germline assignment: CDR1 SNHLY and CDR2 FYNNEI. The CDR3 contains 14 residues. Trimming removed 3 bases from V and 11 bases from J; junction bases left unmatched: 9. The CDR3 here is CASSDTSGTGEQYF. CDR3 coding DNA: TGTGCCAGCAGTGATACTAGCGGGACGGGGGAGCAGTACTTC.

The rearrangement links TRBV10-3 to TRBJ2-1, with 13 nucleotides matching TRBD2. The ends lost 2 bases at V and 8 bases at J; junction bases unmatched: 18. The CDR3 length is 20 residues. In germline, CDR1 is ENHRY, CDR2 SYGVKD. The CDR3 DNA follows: TGTGCCATCAGTGAGCGGAGACTAGCGGGGGGCGGGAGAGGGCTGGATGAGCAGTTCTTC. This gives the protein CAISERRLAGGGRGLDEQFF.

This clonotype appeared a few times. CDR3 in amino acids: CASSVAGTQTDEQYF. The CDR3 DNA reads as TGTGCCAGCAGCGTTGCCGGGACGCAGACGGACGAGCAGTACTTC. The rearrangement joins TRBV7-6 to TRBJ2-7; either TRBD1 or TRBD2 may fit D (5 bases each). The V gene lost 5 bases and the J gene lost 5 bases, with 19 bases spanning the gap. The CDR3 has 15 amino acids. Germline V gene lookup returns CDR1 SGHVS and CDR2 FNYEAQ.

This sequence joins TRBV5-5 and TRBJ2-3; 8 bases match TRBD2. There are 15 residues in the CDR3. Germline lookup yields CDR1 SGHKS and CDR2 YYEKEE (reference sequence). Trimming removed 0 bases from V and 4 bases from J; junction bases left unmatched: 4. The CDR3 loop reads CASSLAAGGSDTQYF. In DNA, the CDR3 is TGTGCCAGCAGCTTGGCGGCGGGAGGCTCAGATACGCAGTATTTT.

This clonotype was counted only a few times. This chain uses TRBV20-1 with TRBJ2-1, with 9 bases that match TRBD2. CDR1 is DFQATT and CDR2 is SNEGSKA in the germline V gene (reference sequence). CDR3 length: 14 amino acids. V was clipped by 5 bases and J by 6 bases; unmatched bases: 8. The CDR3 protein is CSAQIAGVLNEQFF. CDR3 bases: TGCAGTGCTCAAATAGCGGGGGTTCTCAATGAGCAGTTCTTC.

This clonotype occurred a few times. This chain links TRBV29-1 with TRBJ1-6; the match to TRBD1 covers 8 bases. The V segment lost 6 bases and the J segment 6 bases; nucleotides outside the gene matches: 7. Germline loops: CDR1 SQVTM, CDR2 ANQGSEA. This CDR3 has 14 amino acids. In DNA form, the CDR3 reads TGCAGCGTCTCAGACAGGGGTGGTAATTCACCCCTCCACTTT. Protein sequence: CSVSDRGGNSPLHF.

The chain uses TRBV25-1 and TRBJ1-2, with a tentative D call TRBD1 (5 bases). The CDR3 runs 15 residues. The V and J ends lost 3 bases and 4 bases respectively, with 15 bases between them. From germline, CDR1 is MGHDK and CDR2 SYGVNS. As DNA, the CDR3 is TGTGCCAGCAGTGATCAACCCGGGACTCTCTATGGCTACACCTTC. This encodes CASSDQPGTLYGYTF.

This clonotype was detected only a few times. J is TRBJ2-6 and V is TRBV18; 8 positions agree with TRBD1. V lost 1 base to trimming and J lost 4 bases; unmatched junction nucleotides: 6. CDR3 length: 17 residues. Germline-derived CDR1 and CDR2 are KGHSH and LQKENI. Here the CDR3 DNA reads TGTGCCAGCTCACCACAAAGGCAGGGGGCCGGGGCCAACGTCCTGACTTTC. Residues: CASSPQRQGAGANVLTF.

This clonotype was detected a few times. CDR3 sequence reads: CASSAGGGGNQPQHF. The CDR3 nucleotides read TGTGCCAGCAGTGCGGGAGGCGGTGGGAATCAGCCCCAGCATTTT. The chain has TRBV6-1 and TRBJ1-5; D is unclear. Germline CDR1 MNHNS, CDR2 SASEGT. V lost 4 bases and J lost 4, with 14 bases in between. This CDR3 has 15 amino acids.

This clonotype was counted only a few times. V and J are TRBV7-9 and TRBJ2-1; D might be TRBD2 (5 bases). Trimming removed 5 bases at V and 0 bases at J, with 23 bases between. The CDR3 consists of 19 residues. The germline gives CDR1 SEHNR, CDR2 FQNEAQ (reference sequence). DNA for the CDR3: TGTGCCAGCAGCCCCCCCGGACTCCTTCCGTCTAACTCCTACAATGAGCAGTTCTTC. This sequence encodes CASSPPGLLPSNSYNEQFF.

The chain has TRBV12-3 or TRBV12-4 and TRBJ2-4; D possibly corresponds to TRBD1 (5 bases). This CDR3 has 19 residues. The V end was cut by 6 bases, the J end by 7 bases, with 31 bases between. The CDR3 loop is CASSQTPRPGRTGDNIQYF. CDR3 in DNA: TGTGCCAGCAGCCAAACACCCCGTCCAGGGCGAACAGGCGACAACATTCAGTACTTC.